The next 5 T cell receptor beta chains were all read from a single sample in a study of blood T cells in healthy people across ages. A J-beta primer mix and a sample-barcoded 5' primer were used in a second PCR of about 7 to 12 cycles. MiXCR, run by TCRdb on the 5' RACE reads, gives a single entry per CDR3 protein. The profile shows about 1,500,000 distinct CDR3 sequences, 28% of them singletons. The sequencing sample was made of blood. These receptors came from a woman aged 30 to 39 in good health.

CDR3 amino acids: CASSVGGGTNTDTQYF. The CDR3 nucleotides read TGTGCCAGCAGCGTAGGCGGCGGGACCAACACAGATACGCAGTATTTT. This sequence joins TRBV9 and TRBJ2-3; D possibly corresponds to TRBD2 (6 bases). The ends were cut back, 0 bases at V and 2 bases at J, with 13 bases in the middle. This CDR3 is built from 16 residues. Germline V gene data show CDR1 as SGDLS and CDR2 as YYNGEE.

This chain connects TRBV5-5 to TRBJ2-3, with 7 bases matching TRBD2. The germline CDR1 and CDR2 sequences are SGHKS and YYEKEE (reference sequence). There are 13 residues in the CDR3. Trimming at V came to 2 bases and at J to 5 bases, leaving 2 bases not matched to a gene. DNA for the CDR3: TGTGCCAGCAGCTTCAGGGAGGGAGATACGCAGTATTTT. Its translation is CASSFREGDTQYF.

This chain links TRBV12-3 or TRBV12-4 with TRBJ2-2; D is uncertain. CDR3 length: 12 residues. The ends were cut back, 8 bases at V and 1 base at J, with 5 bases in the middle. This CDR3 is CASFKNTGELFF. The CDR3 region has the DNA TGTGCCAGCTTTAAGAACACCGGGGAGCTGTTTTTT.

The rearrangement links TRBV7-9 to TRBJ2-3; perhaps D is TRBD1 or TRBD2 (5 bases each). CDR3 size: 15 residues. V was clipped by 5 bases and J by 4 bases, with 16 bases between them. The germline V gene has CDR1 SEHNR and CDR2 FQNEAQ (reference sequence). The CDR3 coding sequence is TGTGCCAGCAGCCCAAGGGACCAGACGCCAGATACGCAGTATTTT. It specifies CASSPRDQTPDTQYF.

The chain recombines TRBV6-5 with TRBJ1-1, with unresolved D. The V end was cut by 6 bases, the J end by 1 base, with 12 bases between. Germline values: CDR1 MNHEY, CDR2 SVGAGI. This CDR3 spans 14 amino acids. CDR3 amino acids: CASRRPRTNTEAFF. Written as DNA, the CDR3 is TGTGCCAGCAGGAGGCCGAGGACGAACACTGAAGCTTTCTTT.